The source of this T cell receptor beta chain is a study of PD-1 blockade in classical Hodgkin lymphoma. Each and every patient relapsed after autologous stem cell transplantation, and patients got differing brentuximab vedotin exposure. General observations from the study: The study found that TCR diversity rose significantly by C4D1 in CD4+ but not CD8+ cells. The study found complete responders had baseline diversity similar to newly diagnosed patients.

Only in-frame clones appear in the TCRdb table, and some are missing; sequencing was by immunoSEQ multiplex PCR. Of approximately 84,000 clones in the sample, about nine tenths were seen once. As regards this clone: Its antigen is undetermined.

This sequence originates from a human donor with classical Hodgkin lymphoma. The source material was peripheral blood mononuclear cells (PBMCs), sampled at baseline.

As DNA, the CDR3 is TGCGCCAGCAGCTCCAACACTGAAGCTTTCTTT. It specifies CASSSNTEAFF. The chain recombines TRBV5-1 with TRBJ1-1; D gene uncertain. This CDR3 comprises 11 residues. CDR1 and CDR2 (germline): SGHRS, YFSETQ. V was trimmed by 3 bases and J by 2 bases, leaving 2 bases between them.